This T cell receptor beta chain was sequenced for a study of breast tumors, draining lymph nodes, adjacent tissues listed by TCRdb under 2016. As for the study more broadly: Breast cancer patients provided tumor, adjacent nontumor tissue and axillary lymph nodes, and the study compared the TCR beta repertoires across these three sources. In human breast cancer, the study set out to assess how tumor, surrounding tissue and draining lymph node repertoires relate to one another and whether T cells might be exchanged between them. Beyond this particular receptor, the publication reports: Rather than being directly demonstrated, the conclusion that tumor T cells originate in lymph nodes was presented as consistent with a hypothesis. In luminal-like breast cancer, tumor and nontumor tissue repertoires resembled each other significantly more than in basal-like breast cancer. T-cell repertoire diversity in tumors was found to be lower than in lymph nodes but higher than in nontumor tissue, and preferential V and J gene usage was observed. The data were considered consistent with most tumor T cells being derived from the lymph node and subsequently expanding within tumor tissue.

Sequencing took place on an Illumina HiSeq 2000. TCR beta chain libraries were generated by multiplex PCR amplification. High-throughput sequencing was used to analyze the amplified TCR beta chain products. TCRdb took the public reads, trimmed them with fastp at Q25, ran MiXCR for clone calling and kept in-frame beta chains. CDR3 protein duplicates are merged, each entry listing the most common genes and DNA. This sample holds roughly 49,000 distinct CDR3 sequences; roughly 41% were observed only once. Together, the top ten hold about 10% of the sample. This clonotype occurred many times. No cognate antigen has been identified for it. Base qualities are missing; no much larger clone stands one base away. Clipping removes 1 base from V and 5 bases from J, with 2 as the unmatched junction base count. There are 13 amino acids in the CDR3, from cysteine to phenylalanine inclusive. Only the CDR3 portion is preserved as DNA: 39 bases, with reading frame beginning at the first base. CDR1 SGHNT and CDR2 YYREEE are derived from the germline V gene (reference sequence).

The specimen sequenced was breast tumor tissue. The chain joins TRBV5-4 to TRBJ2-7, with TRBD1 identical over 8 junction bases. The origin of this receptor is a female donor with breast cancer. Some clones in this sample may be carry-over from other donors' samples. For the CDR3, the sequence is CASSLHRGNEQYF. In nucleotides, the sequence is TGTGCCAGCAGCTTGCACAGGGGGAACGAGCAGTACTTC.